The 9 T cell receptor beta chains given below trace back to one sample, sequenced in a study of ipilimumab plus nivolumab after autologous stem cell transplantation. Here immunoSEQ multiplex PCR was the method, and the copy in TCRdb shows in-frame clones only, minus some. The sample gives 40,000 to 45,000 clones, 92% of which show up once; 0.75% to 1% is in the top ten. This specimen consisted of PBMCs, obtained in a trial of ipilimumab plus nivolumab as post-transplant consolidation. The receptors stem from a male donor with multiple myeloma.

V gene TRBV7-2 combines with J gene TRBJ2-5; weak D call: TRBD2 (5 bases). Germline V lookup: CDR1 SGHTA, CDR2 FQGNSA. This CDR3 region has 17 residues. V gave up 1 base and J gave up 4 bases, with 19 bases separating them. The CDR3: CASSLGATPHAGETQYF. The CDR3 coding sequence is TGTGCCAGCAGCTTAGGGGCGACCCCGCACGCGGGAGAGACCCAGTACTTC.

The CDR3 loop is CASRRDRGETQYF. The CDR3 nucleotides read TGTGCCAGCAGACGGGACAGGGGAGAGACCCAGTACTTC. V gene TRBV6-1 combines with J gene TRBJ2-5; 10 nucleotides line up with TRBD1. The V segment lost 6 bases and the J segment 4 bases; nucleotides outside the gene matches: 2. This CDR3 region has 13 residues. Germline CDR1 and CDR2: MNHNS and SASEGT.

The V and J genes are TRBV11-2 and TRBJ2-2, with D hard to call. The CDR3 is 13 amino acids. Germline-derived CDR1 and CDR2 are SGHAT and FQNNGV. Trimming pared 8 bases from V and 0 bases from J, leaving 7 bases between. Here the CDR3 reads CASSLTNTGELFF. The CDR3 DNA follows: TGTGCCAGCTCCCTTACGAACACCGGGGAGCTGTTTTTT.

The chain uses TRBV27 and TRBJ1-2; 9 bases fit TRBD1. The V gene's germline CDR1 is MNHEY and CDR2 SMNVEV (reference sequence). Trimming removed 2 bases from V and 3 bases from J; junction bases left unmatched: 7. CDR3 length equals 16 residues. The CDR3 nucleotides read TGTGCCAGCAGTTTACTTAGGACAGGGGATTACTATGGCTACACCTTC. This codes for CASSLLRTGDYYGYTF.

The chain has TRBV6-5 and TRBJ1-1, with D hard to call. Deletions cut 0 bases from V and 3 bases from J, with 8 bases between. This CDR3 contains 14 residues. The germline CDR1 and CDR2 sequences are MNHEY and SVGAGI. This chain's CDR3 is CASSYSRGYTEAFF. For the CDR3, the DNA is TGTGCCAGCAGTTACTCTCGGGGTTACACTGAAGCTTTCTTT.

This chain joins TRBV5-8 and TRBJ2-7; D is uncertain. The germline V gene encodes CDR1 SGHTS and CDR2 YDEGEE. The CDR3 spans 12 residues. The V end lost 4 bases, the J end lost 4 bases, and 9 bases lay between the germline ends. CDR3 sequence (DNA): TGTGCCAGCAGCGTCGACATGTACGAGCAGTACTTC. As protein: CASSVDMYEQYF.

This chain connects TRBV7-3 to TRBJ2-3; 7 nucleotides align to TRBD2. The CDR3 covers 15 residues. Per germline, CDR1 SGHTA and CDR2 FQGTGA. J lost 4 bases, V lost 1 base, and 5 bases had no gene match. The CDR3 sequence is CASSLIGGSADTQYF. CDR3 DNA: TGTGCCAGCAGCTTAATTGGCGGGAGCGCAGATACGCAGTATTTT.

The sample holds one count of this clone. The V call is TRBV5-1, the J call TRBJ2-7; TRBD2 agrees at 12 bases. The CDR3 is 16 residues long. Germline V gene data show CDR1 as SGHRS and CDR2 as YFSETQ. V was clipped by 3 bases and J by 5 bases; unmatched bases: 9. In nucleotides, the CDR3 is TGCGCCAGCAGCTCGAACCGGACTAGCGGGATAAACGAGCAGTACTTC. Translating it yields CASSSNRTSGINEQYF.

The chain links TRBV27 to TRBJ2-7, with D possibly TRBD1 on 5 matching bases. V was shortened by 5 bases and J by 0 bases, with 14 bases between the two germline ends. The CDR3 has 15 residues. Germline CDR1 and CDR2: MNHEY and SMNVEV (reference sequence). The CDR3 sequence is CASSPLRVDSYEQYF. For the CDR3, the DNA is TGTGCCAGCAGTCCCCTCAGGGTGGACTCCTACGAGCAGTACTTC.